One and the same sample provided the 9 T cell receptor beta chains below, sequenced in a study of T cell responses to AZD1222 COVID-19 vaccine. Using immunoSEQ multiplex PCR, the repertoire was profiled, and TCRdb retains in-frame clones only, with some absent. The sample has 180,000 or so clones, 85% to 95% seen once. Sequences were derived from peripheral blood, sampled on day 0 of AZD1222 vaccination. These receptor sequences come from an adult in good health.

The V call is TRBV4-1, the J call TRBJ1-2, with TRBD1 identical over 7 bases. The germline V gene has CDR1 MGHRA and CDR2 YSYEKL. V lost 3 bases to trimming and J lost 0 bases; unmatched junction nucleotides: 13. This CDR3 comprises 18 residues. CDR3 residues: CASSHGSTGETANYGYTF. The CDR3 DNA is TGCGCCAGCAGCCATGGGAGTACAGGGGAGACAGCTAACTATGGCTACACCTTC.

The V call is TRBV21-1, the J call TRBJ2-5; the tabulated D call, TRBD2, remains unverified against the DNA. TRBV21-1 is reported as a pseudogene. The length of the CDR3 is 15 residues. In nucleotides, the CDR3 is TGTGCCAGCAGCTCCCGGACTAGCGGGAACGAGACCCAGTACTTC. Translation gives CASSSRTSGNETQYF.

This rearrangement joins TRBV19 to TRBJ2-1; 12 bases agree with TRBD2. Trimming removed 4 bases from V and 0 bases from J; junction bases left unmatched: 10. This CDR3 has 19 amino acids. From germline, CDR1 is LNHDA and CDR2 SQIVND (reference sequence). The CDR3, as DNA: TGTGCCAGTAGTACGGGACTAGCGGGTCCCAGGAGCTCCTACAATGAGCAGTTCTTC. Residues: CASSTGLAGPRSSYNEQFF. Full variable domain (remainder filled in from reference TRBV19 and TRBJ2-1): DGGITQSPKYLFRKEGQNVTLSCEQNLNHDAMYWYRQDPGQGLRLIYYSQIVNDFQKGDIAEGYSVSREKKESFPLTVTSAQKNPTAFYLCASSTGLAGPRSSYNEQFFGPGTRLTVL.

This chain links TRBV4-1 with TRBJ1-2, with D perhaps matching TRBD1 (6 bases). V was clipped by 3 bases and J by 5 bases, with 16 bases between them. The CDR3 is 15 residues long. In germline, CDR1 is MGHRA, CDR2 YSYEKL. The CDR3 DNA follows: TGCGCCAGCAGCCATAACGAGGACAGAGGATATGGCTACACCTTC. As protein: CASSHNEDRGYGYTF.

The rearrangement joins TRBV7-6 to TRBJ2-3, with 7 nucleotides matching TRBD2. The CDR3 spans 16 residues. With 0 bases clipped from V and 1 base from J, the junction kept 4 bases outside the gene matches. Germline V gives CDR1 SGHVS, CDR2 FNYEAQ. The CDR3 loop reads CASSLARAGGTDTQYF. CDR3 nucleotide sequence: TGTGCCAGCAGCTTAGCGCGGGCGGGAGGCACAGATACGCAGTATTTT.

This chain joins TRBV7-9 and TRBJ1-3, with D perhaps TRBD1 (5 bases). The CDR3 loop spans 15 amino acids. V shed 0 bases and J shed 1 base, with 7 bases lying between them. Germline CDR1 SEHNR, CDR2 FQNEAQ (reference sequence). The CDR3: CASSLAGVSGNTIYF. The CDR3 DNA is TGTGCCAGCAGCTTAGCAGGGGTGTCTGGAAACACCATATATTTT.

The chain is built from TRBV29-1 and TRBJ1-2; TRBD1 is a possible D gene (6 bases). The CDR3 has 16 amino acids. From germline, CDR1 is SQVTM and CDR2 ANQGSEA. V lost 3 bases, J lost 1 base, and 18 bases lay in between. The CDR3 DNA follows: TGCAGCGTTGACGCCGGGGGCAGGAATTTTAACTATGGCTACACCTTC. This sequence encodes CSVDAGGRNFNYGYTF.

This chain uses TRBV4-1 with TRBJ2-7; D might be TRBD1 or TRBD2, each matching 7 bases. There are 17 residues in the CDR3. The germline gives CDR1 MGHRA, CDR2 YSYEKL. Trimming left V 1 base short and J 4 bases short, with 20 bases between. CDR3 nucleotide sequence: TGCGCCAGCAGCCAAGTCCAGGGGGGCGGGAGTTCTTACGAGCAGTACTTC. Protein sequence: CASSQVQGGGSSYEQYF.

The chain links TRBV24-1 to TRBJ1-2; 8 bases map to TRBD1. The germline gives CDR1 KGHDR, CDR2 SFDVKD. The V gene end was trimmed by 4 bases and the J gene end by 3 bases; junction bases not matched to a gene: 9. CDR3 length: 16 residues. DNA of the CDR3: TGTGCCACCAGTGAAGCCCGGACAGGGAAAGACTATGGCTACACCTTC. Its protein product is CATSEARTGKDYGYTF.